The present T cell receptor (beta chain) was sequenced within a study of T cells in localized non-small cell lung cancer. General study results and limits: Uninvolved adjacent lung showed the highest T cell clonality, exceeding tumor.

This CDR3 region has 13 residues. V shed 1 base, J shed 9 bases, and the junction held 5 bases outside the gene matches. Germline CDR1 and CDR2: GTSNPN and SVGIG (reference sequence). This table comes from immunoSEQ multiplex PCR, and its TCRdb copy is limited to in-frame clones, with some not included. This sample has 100,000 to 150,000 clones, with more than 70% found just once. Comment on this clone: Its antigen remains unknown.

This receptor was obtained from an older female donor with stage I lung adenocarcinoma. The chain couples TRBV30 to TRBJ2-1, with TRBD1 matching over 8 bases. The specimen comprised peripheral blood, sampled before any cancer treatment. CDR3: CAWSAGGQREQFF. CDR3 DNA sequence: TGTGCCTGGAGTGCAGGGGGCCAGCGTGAGCAGTTCTTC.